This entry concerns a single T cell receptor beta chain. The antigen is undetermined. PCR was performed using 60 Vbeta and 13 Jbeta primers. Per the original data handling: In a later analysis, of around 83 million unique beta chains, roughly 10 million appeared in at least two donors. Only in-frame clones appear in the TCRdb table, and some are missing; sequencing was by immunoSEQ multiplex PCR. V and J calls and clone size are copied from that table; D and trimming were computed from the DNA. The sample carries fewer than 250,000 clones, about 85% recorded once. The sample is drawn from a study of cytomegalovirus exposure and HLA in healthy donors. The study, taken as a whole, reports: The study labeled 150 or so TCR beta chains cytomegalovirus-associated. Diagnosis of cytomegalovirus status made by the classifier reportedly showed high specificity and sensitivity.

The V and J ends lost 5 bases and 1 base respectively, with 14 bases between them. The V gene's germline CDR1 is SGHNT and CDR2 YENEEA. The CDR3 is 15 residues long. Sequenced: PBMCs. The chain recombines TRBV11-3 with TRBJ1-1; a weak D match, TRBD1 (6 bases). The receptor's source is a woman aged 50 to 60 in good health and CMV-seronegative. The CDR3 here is CASSLTSTGNTEAFF. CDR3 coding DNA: TGTGCCAGCAGCCTCACCTCGACAGGGAACACTGAAGCTTTCTTT.